A single sample is the source of the 10 T cell receptor beta chains below, sequenced in a study of T cells in localized non-small cell lung cancer. Data came from immunoSEQ multiplex PCR; TCRdb stores just in-frame clones and leaves some out. This repertoire shows roughly 58,000 clones, about four fifths found once; its top ten account for roughly 4.8%. Source: PBMCs, taken before any cancer treatment. Receptors originate from a man aged 40 to 75 with stage II lung adenocarcinoma.

The chain joins TRBV6-1 to TRBJ2-5; 8 positions agree with TRBD2. The CDR3 runs to 12 residues. J was trimmed by 4 bases and V by 8 bases; bases with no gene match: 3. Germline values: CDR1 MNHNS, CDR2 SASEGT. The CDR3 loop reads CASRGGGETQYF. In DNA form, the CDR3 reads TGTGCCAGCCGGGGGGGAGGAGAGACCCAGTACTTC.

This chain links TRBV2 with TRBJ1-1; weak D call: TRBD1 (5 bases). The CDR3 has 15 residues. From germline, CDR1 is SNHLY and CDR2 FYNNEI. Trimming removed 3 bases from V and 6 bases from J, with 17 bases in between. CDR3 coding DNA: TGTGCCAGCAGTGAGATGTGGGGGGAATCCGCTGAAGCTTTCTTT. It encodes CASSEMWGESAEAFF.

J is TRBJ1-3 and V is TRBV30; D ambiguous. Deletions cut 2 bases from V and 7 bases from J, with 15 bases between. CDR3 size: 14 residues. Per the germline V gene, CDR1 is GTSNPN and CDR2 is SVGIG (reference sequence). The CDR3 region is CAWSLLWERNTIYF. CDR3 nucleotides: TGTGCCTGGAGTCTCCTGTGGGAAAGGAACACCATATATTTT.

Only one count was recorded for this clone. The CDR3 coding sequence is TGTGCCAGCAGCCCGGGTGGCGGGTCGGTCTACAATGAGCAGTTCTTC. This gives the protein CASSPGGGSVYNEQFF. The chain recombines TRBV11-2 with TRBJ2-1; a weak D match, TRBD2 (5 bases). V lost 5 bases, J lost 3 bases, and 17 bases lay in between. There are 16 residues in the CDR3. CDR1 is SGHAT, CDR2 FQNNGV, per germline.

This rearrangement joins TRBV28 to TRBJ1-1, with no clear D. CDR1 is MDHEN and CDR2 is SYDVKM in the germline V gene. Trimming removed 10 bases at V and 3 bases at J, with 9 bases between. The length of the CDR3 is 11 residues. The CDR3: CAIERDTEAFF. The CDR3 region has the DNA TGTGCCATTGAAAGGGACACTGAAGCTTTCTTT.

The gene calls are TRBV5-1 and TRBJ2-7; TRBD1 matches 11 bases. Trimming cost V 2 bases and J 2 bases; bases outside gene matches: 3. From germline, CDR1 is SGHRS and CDR2 YFSETQ. This CDR3 has 15 residues. CDR3 bases: TGCGCCAGCAGCTTTGGACAGGGGGCGGCCTACGAGCAGTACTTC. Translated, it gives CASSFGQGAAYEQYF. The full variable domain, rest sourced from reference TRBV5-1 and TRBJ2-7, is KAGVTQTPRYLIKTRGQQVTLSCSPISGHRSVSWYQQTPGQGLQFLFEYFSETQRNKGNFPGRFSGRQFSNSRSEMNVSTLELGDSALYLCASSFGQGAAYEQYFGPGTRLTVT.

The V call is TRBV5-4, the J call TRBJ1-4; D is undetermined. V was pared by 4 bases and J by 8 bases, with 15 bases between. Germline V lookup: CDR1 SGHNT, CDR2 YYREEE (reference sequence). This CDR3 contains 14 residues. The CDR3 bases are TGTGCCAGCAGCCGGAAGGAGGCAGGAGAAAAACTGTTTTTT. Its translation is CASSRKEAGEKLFF. Complete variable domain (other parts from reference TRBV5-4 and TRBJ1-4): ETGVTQSPTHLIKTRGQQVTLRCSSQSGHNTVSWYQQALGQGPQFIFQYYREEENGRGNFPPRFSGLQFPNYSSELNVNALELDDSALYLCASSRKEAGEKLFFGSGTQLSVL.

This clone came up a few times. J is TRBJ2-1 and V is TRBV11-3; 7 bases agree with TRBD2. J lost 2 bases, V lost 3 bases, and 4 bases had no gene match. This CDR3 is 15 amino acids long. The germline V gene encodes CDR1 SGHNT and CDR2 YENEEA. The CDR3 DNA sequence: TGTGCCAGCAGCTTTTCTAGCGGCCCCTACAATGAGCAGTTCTTC. It specifies CASSFSSGPYNEQFF.

The rearrangement links TRBV4-3 to TRBJ2-2; D gene ambiguous. Trimming cost V 0 bases and J 4 bases, with 12 bases left between them. The CDR3 totals 16 residues. CDR1 and CDR2 from the germline V gene are LGHNA and YSLEER. In nucleotides, the CDR3 is TGCGCCAGCAGCCAAGATACATACGTCGGCACCGGGGAGCTGTTTTTT. Encoded protein: CASSQDTYVGTGELFF.

This clone was seen only a few times. The gene calls are TRBV2 and TRBJ1-5; D gene unclear. This CDR3 has 13 residues. The V gene's germline CDR1 is SNHLY and CDR2 FYNNEI. Trimming took off 3 bases at V and 0 bases at J, with 3 bases between the two ends. The CDR3 sequence: CASSDDSNQPQHF. In DNA form, the CDR3 reads TGTGCCAGCAGTGATGATAGCAATCAGCCCCAGCATTTT. The full variable domain, completed using reference TRBV2 and TRBJ1-5, is EPEVTQTPSHQVTQMGQEVILRCVPISNHLYFYWYRQILGQKVEFLVSFYNNEISEKSEIFDDQFSVERPDGSNFTLKIRSTKLEDSAMYFCASSDDSNQPQHFGDGTRLSIL.